This T cell receptor beta chain was obtained from a study of blood T cells in healthy people across ages. Using a J-beta primer mix together with a sample-barcoded 5' primer, a second PCR was run for roughly 7 to 12 cycles. One entry per CDR3 protein, called by TCRdb with MiXCR from the 5' RACE reads. The sample includes 1.5 million to 2 million distinct CDR3 sequences, under 30% seen only once; the top ten take about 7.7%. From germline, CDR1 is LGHDT and CDR2 YNNKEL (reference sequence). The CDR3 is 15 residues long. The ends were cut back, 4 bases at V and 7 bases at J, with 16 bases in the middle.

This sequence originates from a woman in her twenties or thirties in good health. Input material: blood. The rearrangement links TRBV3-1 to TRBJ1-4, with D hard to call. CDR3 sequence: CASSRLSPLPEKLFF. As DNA, the CDR3 is TGTGCCAGCAGCCGCTTGTCGCCATTGCCTGAAAAACTGTTTTTT.